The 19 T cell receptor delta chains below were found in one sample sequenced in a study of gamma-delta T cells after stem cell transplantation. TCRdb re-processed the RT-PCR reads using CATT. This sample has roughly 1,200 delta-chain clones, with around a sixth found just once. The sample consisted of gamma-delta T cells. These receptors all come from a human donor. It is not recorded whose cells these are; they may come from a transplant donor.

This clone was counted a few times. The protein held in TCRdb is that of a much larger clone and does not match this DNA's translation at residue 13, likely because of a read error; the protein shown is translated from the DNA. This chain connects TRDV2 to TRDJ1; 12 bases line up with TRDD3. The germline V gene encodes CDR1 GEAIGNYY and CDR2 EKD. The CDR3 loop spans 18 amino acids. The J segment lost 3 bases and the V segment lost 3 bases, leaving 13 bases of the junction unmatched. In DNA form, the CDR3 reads TGTGCCTGTGACCCAATTACTGGGGGATACCCCTACGCCGATAAACTCATCTTT. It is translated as CACDPITGGYPYADKLIF.

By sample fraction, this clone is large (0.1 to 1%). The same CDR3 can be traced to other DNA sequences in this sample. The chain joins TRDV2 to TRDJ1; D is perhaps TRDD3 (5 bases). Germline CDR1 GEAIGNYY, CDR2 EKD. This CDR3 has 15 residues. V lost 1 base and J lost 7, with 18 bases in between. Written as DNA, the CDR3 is TGTGCCTGTGACACGGTGGATCGTGGGGTAGGTAAACTCATCTTT. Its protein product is CACDTVDRGVGKLIF.

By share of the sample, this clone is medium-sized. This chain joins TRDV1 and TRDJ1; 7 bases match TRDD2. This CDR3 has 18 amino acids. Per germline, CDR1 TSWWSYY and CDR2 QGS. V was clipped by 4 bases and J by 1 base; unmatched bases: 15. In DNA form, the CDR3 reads TGTGCTCTTGGGGCCTTTTCCTACTCCCTGGCCGTCACCGATAAACTCATCTTT. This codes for CALGAFSYSLAVTDKLIF.

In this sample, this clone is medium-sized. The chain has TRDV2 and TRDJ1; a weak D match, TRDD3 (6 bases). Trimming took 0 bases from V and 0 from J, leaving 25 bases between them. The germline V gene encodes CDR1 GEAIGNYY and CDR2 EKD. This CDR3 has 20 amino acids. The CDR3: CACDTLGHRGDYVYTDKLIF. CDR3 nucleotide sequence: TGTGCCTGTGACACCTTGGGACATCGGGGGGACTACGTTTACACCGATAAACTCATCTTT.

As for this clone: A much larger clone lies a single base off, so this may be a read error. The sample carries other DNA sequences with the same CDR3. For the CDR3, the DNA is TGTGCCTGTGACGAACTCGCCGGGGGATCCGAACTTAAAAAATCGGTACGGTACACCGATAAACTCATCTTT. Protein: CACDELAGGSELKKSVRYTDKLIF. The genes are TRDV2 and TRDJ1, with 7 bases aligning to TRDD3. This CDR3 spans 24 amino acids. The V gene's germline CDR1 is GEAIGNYY and CDR2 EKD. Unmatched junction bases numbered 33, after V lost 3 bases and J lost 0 bases.

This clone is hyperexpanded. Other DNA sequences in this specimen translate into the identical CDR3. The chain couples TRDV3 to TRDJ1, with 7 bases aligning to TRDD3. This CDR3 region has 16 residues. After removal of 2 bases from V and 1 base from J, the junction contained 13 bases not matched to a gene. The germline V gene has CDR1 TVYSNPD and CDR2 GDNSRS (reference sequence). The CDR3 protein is CAFYTVGDWVTDKLIF. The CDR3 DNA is TGTGCCTTTTACACGGTGGGGGACTGGGTCACCGATAAACTCATCTTT.

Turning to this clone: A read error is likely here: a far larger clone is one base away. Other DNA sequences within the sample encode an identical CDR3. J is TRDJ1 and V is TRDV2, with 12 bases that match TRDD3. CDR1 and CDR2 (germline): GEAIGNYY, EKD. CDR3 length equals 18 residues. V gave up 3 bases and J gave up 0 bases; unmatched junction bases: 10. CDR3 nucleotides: TGTGCCTGTGACCCGATTACTGGGGGATACCCCTACACCGATAAACTCATCTTT. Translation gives CACDPITGGYPYTDKLIF.

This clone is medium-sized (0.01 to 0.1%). DNA of the CDR3: TGTGCCTGTGACCAGGTGGGTACTGGGAACACCGATAAACTCATCTTT. Translation gives CACDQVGTGNTDKLIF. The chain carries TRDV2 and TRDJ1; possibly TRDD3 for D (6 bases). With 3 bases removed from V and 0 bases from J, the gap between germline ends came to 16 bases. The CDR3 length is 16 residues. From germline, CDR1 is GEAIGNYY and CDR2 EKD.

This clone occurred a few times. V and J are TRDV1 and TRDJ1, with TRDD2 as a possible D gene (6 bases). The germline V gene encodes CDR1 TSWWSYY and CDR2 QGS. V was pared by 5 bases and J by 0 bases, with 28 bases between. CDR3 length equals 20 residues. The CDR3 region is CALGKGLPVYPGLYTDKLIF. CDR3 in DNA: TGTGCTCTTGGGAAGGGCCTTCCCGTCTATCCGGGTTTGTACACCGATAAACTCATCTTT.

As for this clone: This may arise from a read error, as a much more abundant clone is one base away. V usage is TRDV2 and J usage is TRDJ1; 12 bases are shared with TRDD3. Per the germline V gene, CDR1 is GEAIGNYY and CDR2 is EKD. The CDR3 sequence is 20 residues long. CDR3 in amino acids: CACDTVASTGGYSYTDKPIF. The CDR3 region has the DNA TGTGCCTGTGACACGGTCGCGAGTACTGGGGGATACTCGTACACCGATAAACCCATCTTT.

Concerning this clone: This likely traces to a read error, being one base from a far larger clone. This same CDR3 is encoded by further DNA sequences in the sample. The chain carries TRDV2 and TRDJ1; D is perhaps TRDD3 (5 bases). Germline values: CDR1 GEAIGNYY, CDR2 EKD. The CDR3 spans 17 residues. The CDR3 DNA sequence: TGCGCCTGTGACAGGCTTGGGGACCCAACTAATTCCGATAAACTCATCTTT. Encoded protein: CACDRLGDPTNSDKLIF.

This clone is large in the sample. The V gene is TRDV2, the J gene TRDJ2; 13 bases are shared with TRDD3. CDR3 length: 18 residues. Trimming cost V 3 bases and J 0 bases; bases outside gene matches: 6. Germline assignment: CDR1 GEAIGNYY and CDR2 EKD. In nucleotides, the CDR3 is TGTGCCTGTGACCCACTACTGGGGGATACGGCTTTGACAGCACAACTCTTCTTT. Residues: CACDPLLGDTALTAQLFF.

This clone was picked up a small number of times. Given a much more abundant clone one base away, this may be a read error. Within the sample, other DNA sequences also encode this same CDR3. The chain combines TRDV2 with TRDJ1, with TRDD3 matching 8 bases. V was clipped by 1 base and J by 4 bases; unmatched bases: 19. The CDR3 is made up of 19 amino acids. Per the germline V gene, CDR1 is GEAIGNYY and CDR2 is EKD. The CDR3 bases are TGTGCCTGTGACACGGTCCCTCCCCGGGATACGCGTTACGTCGATAAACTCATCTTT. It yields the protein CACDTVPPRDTRYVDKLIF.

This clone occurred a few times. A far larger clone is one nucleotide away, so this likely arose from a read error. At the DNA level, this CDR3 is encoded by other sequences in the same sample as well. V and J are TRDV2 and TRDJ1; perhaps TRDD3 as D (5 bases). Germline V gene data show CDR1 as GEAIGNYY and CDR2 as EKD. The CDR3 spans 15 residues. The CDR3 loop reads CACDTVGFSGGKLIF. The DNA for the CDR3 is TGTGCCTGCGACACCGTTGGTTTCTCCGGGGGCAAACTCATCTTT.

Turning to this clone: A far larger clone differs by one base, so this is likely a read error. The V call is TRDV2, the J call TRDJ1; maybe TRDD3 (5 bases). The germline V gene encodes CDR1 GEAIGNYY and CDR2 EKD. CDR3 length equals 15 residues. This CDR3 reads CARDTLDNPTDKLIF. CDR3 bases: TGTGCCCGTGACACCTTGGATAACCCAACCGATAAACTCATCTTT.

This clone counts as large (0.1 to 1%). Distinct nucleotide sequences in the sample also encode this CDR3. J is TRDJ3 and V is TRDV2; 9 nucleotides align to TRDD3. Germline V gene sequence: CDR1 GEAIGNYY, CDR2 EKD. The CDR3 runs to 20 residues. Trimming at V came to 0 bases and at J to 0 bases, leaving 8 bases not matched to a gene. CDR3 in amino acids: CACDTVGIRKNSWDTRQMFF. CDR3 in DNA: TGTGCCTGTGACACCGTGGGGATACGCAAAAACTCCTGGGACACCCGACAGATGTTTTTC.

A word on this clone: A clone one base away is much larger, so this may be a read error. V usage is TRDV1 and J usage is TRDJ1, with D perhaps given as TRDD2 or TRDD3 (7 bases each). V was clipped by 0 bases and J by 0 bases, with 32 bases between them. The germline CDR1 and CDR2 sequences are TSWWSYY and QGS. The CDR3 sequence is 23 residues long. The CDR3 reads CALGELGALPKSDWGPYTDKLIF. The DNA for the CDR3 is TGTGCTCTTGGGGAACTAGGGGCTCTTCCTAAGTCTGACTGGGGCCCTTACACCGATAAACTCATCTTT.

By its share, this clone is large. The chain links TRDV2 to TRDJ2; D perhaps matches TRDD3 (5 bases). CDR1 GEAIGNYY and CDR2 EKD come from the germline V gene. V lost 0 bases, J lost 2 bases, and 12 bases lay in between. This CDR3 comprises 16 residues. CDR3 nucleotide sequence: TGTGCCTGTGACACCGTTGGGGAACCCTTGACAGCACAACTCTTCTTT. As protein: CACDTVGEPLTAQLFF.

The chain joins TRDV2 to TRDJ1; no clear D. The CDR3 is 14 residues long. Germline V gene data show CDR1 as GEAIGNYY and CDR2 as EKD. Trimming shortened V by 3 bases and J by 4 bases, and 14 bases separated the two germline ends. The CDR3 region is CACDSVPRSDKLIF. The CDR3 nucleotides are TGTGCCTGTGACTCAGTTCCCCGAAGCGATAAACTCATCTTT.